This entry lists 28 T cell receptor beta chains sequenced from one sample in a study of blood T cell repertoires in COVID-19. Some clones are missing from TCRdb's copy, which holds only in-frame ones; the method was immunoSEQ multiplex PCR. The sample consists of around 240,000 clones, roughly 86% of them appearing once. Sample: peripheral blood. The receptors shown here come from a woman aged 25 to 39 who had recovered from COVID-19.

This clone was observed a few times. This chain joins TRBV27 and TRBJ1-1; 10 bases line up with TRBD1. CDR1 MNHEY and CDR2 SMNVEV come from the germline V gene (reference sequence). The CDR3 totals 14 residues. Trimming cost V 5 bases and J 4 bases; bases outside gene matches: 4. CDR3 in amino acids: CASSRGQGPTEAFF. CDR3 nucleotides: TGTGCCAGCAGTAGGGGACAGGGGCCCACTGAAGCTTTCTTT.

This clone has only a few counts. The identical CDR3 is also encoded by other nucleotide sequences in the sample. CDR3 DNA sequence: TGTGCCAGCTCATCCAGTAACTATGGCTACACCTTC. It yields the protein CASSSSNYGYTF. The V call is TRBV18, the J call TRBJ1-2; the D is unclear. Germline V gene lookup returns CDR1 KGHSH and CDR2 LQKENI. The V and J ends lost 5 bases and 1 base respectively, with 5 bases between them. The CDR3 consists of 12 residues.

As DNA, the CDR3 is TGTGCCAGCAGCCAAGAATGGGTAGCGGGGGGGCTGAACATTCAGTACTTC. Its translation: CASSQEWVAGGLNIQYF. The rearrangement joins TRBV3-1 (or the pseudogene TRBV3-2) to TRBJ2-4; 11 nucleotides match TRBD2. V gave up 0 bases and J gave up 7 bases; unmatched junction bases: 8. The germline V gene encodes CDR1 LGHDT and CDR2 YNNKEL (reference sequence). The CDR3 sequence is 17 residues long.

This chain's CDR3 is CASSGYIKGALAETQYF. CDR3 DNA sequence: TGTGCCAGCAGCGGTTATATTAAGGGGGCTCTTGCAGAGACCCAGTACTTC. The genes are TRBV14 and TRBJ2-5; 7 bases match TRBD1. CDR1 is SGHDN, CDR2 FVKESK, per germline. This CDR3 comprises 17 residues. After removal of 5 bases from V and 4 bases from J, the junction contained 16 bases not matched to a gene.

The chain has TRBV6-5 and TRBJ1-5, with 7 positions matching TRBD1. Germline CDR1 is MNHEY and CDR2 is SVGAGI. The V segment lost 5 bases and the J segment 9 bases; nucleotides outside the gene matches: 10. The length of the CDR3 is 14 residues. The CDR3 spells CASSNDRDGGPQHF. The CDR3 nucleotides read TGTGCCAGCAGTAACGACAGGGATGGGGGGCCCCAGCATTTT.

The chain uses TRBV11-2 and TRBJ1-2, with D possibly TRBD1 on 5 matching bases. Germline assignment: CDR1 SGHAT and CDR2 FQNNGV. V lost 1 base, J lost 4 bases, and 22 bases lay in between. The CDR3 extends over 18 amino acids. CDR3 in DNA: TGTGCCAGCAGCTTAGGCAGGGTCGTATGCCGGGAGTGCTATGGCTACACCTTC. Protein sequence: CASSLGRVVCRECYGYTF. Based on the CDR3 plus reference TRBV11-2 and TRBJ1-2, the full variable domain is EAGVAQSPRYKIIEKRQSVAFWCNPISGHATLYWYQQILGQGPKLLIQFQNNGVVDDSQLPKDRFSAERLKGVDSTLKIQPAKLEDSAVYLCASSLGRVVCRECYGYTFGSGTRLTVV.

The genes are TRBV14 and TRBJ1-1, with 7 bases aligning to TRBD1. V gave up 2 bases and J gave up 1 base; unmatched junction bases: 10. The CDR3 spans 17 residues. Germline V gene data show CDR1 as SGHDN and CDR2 as FVKESK. The CDR3 loop is CASSQRLFWTGNTEAFF. The CDR3 DNA reads as TGTGCCAGCAGCCAAAGACTCTTCTGGACAGGGAACACTGAAGCTTTCTTT.

Note on this clone: Because it lacks the conserved phenylalanine or tryptophan at the end, this CDR3 is likely a read error. The limits of the CDR3 on the DNA are not certain, so only TCRdb's listed CDR3 is given. The rearrangement uses TRBV21-1 and TRBJ2-6; whether TRBD1, the table's D call, matches the DNA was not checked. TRBV21-1 is designated a pseudogene. The CDR3 length is 10 residues, termini included. CDR3 residues: CASSKARGGR.

Written as DNA, the CDR3 is TGCAGTGCTAGTGAGTGGAGGGTCCCCGGGAGAGATACGCAGTATTTT. This sequence encodes CSASEWRVPGRDTQYF. The chain uses TRBV20-1 and TRBJ2-3; the D gene is possibly TRBD2 (6 bases). V was clipped by 3 bases and J by 5 bases, with 21 bases between them. This CDR3 is 16 amino acids long. Germline V gene sequence: CDR1 DFQATT, CDR2 SNEGSKA (reference sequence).

This chain connects TRBV5-4 to TRBJ2-7, with TRBD1 matching 9 bases. The ends lost 5 bases at V and 4 bases at J; junction bases unmatched: 1. This CDR3 comprises 12 residues. Germline assignment: CDR1 SGHNT and CDR2 YYREEE (reference sequence). CDR3 bases: TGTGCCAGCAGGGACAGGGGATACGAGCAGTACTTC. It codes for CASRDRGYEQYF.

This chain uses TRBV7-9 with TRBJ2-2; D is possibly TRBD2 (5 bases). There are 14 residues in the CDR3. The germline V and J ends were trimmed by 1 base and 6 bases, with 9 bases remaining between them. CDR1 is SEHNR, CDR2 FQNEAQ, per germline (reference sequence). CDR3: CASSLVGASGELFF. CDR3 coding DNA: TGTGCCAGCAGCTTAGTGGGAGCGTCCGGGGAGCTGTTTTTT.

The rearrangement joins TRBV7-7 to TRBJ2-7, with a weak D call TRBD1 (6 bases). The V and J ends lost 2 bases and 3 bases respectively, with 14 bases between them. This CDR3 spans 15 amino acids. Germline V CDR1 and CDR2: SSHAT, FNYEAQ (reference sequence). CDR3 loop: CASSLRAGGYYEQYF. The CDR3 DNA reads TGTGCCAGCAGCTTAAGGGCTGGGGGCTACTACGAGCAGTACTTC.

V usage is TRBV27 and J usage is TRBJ1-6; 10 bases line up with TRBD1. The CDR3 covers 16 residues. Germline V CDR1 and CDR2: MNHEY, SMNVEV (reference sequence). V lost 4 bases, J lost 8 bases, and 8 bases stayed unmatched. CDR3 nucleotides: TGTGCCAGCAGTTGGACGACAGGGGGCGTTGATTCACCCCTCCACTTT. Amino acid sequence: CASSWTTGGVDSPLHF.

The chain has TRBV5-6 and TRBJ1-2; D perhaps matches TRBD1 (6 bases). V was clipped by 4 bases and J by 6 bases, with 16 bases between them. The CDR3 is made up of 14 amino acids. Germline loops: CDR1 SGHDT, CDR2 YYEEEE. In nucleotides, the CDR3 is TGTGCCAGCAGCCTTACGCGGGGGCGGGATGGCTACACCTTC. It codes for CASSLTRGRDGYTF.

The gene calls are TRBV20-1 and TRBJ1-1, with a weak D call TRBD1 (5 bases). The CDR3 spans 14 residues. Germline V CDR1 and CDR2: DFQATT, SNEGSKA (reference sequence). V lost 3 bases and J 6 bases, leaving 17 bases between the germline ends. CDR3 in amino acids: CSASLTWGGSEAFF. CDR3 sequence (DNA): TGCAGTGCTAGTCTGACGTGGGGGGGATCTGAAGCTTTCTTT.

This chain joins TRBV18 and TRBJ2-5, with a possible D match to TRBD1 (5 bases). Trimming removed 4 bases at V and 6 bases at J, with 12 bases between. The germline V gene has CDR1 KGHSH and CDR2 LQKENI. The CDR3 is 13 amino acids. CDR3 in DNA: TGTGCCAGCTCACTGTCCAGGGAAAAGACCCAGTACTTC. Residues: CASSLSREKTQYF.

The table lists this clone with a few counts. V and J are TRBV2 and TRBJ1-1, with 7 bases that match TRBD1. The V segment lost 6 bases and the J segment 1 base; nucleotides outside the gene matches: 8. The germline gives CDR1 SNHLY, CDR2 FYNNEI. The CDR3 spans 15 residues. CDR3 residues: CASRGTGVENTEAFF. CDR3 coding DNA: TGTGCCAGCAGGGGCACAGGGGTGGAGAACACTGAAGCTTTCTTT.

The chain is built from TRBV19 and TRBJ1-5; 11 bases map to TRBD1. The CDR3 is 14 amino acids. Germline assignment: CDR1 LNHDA and CDR2 SQIVND (reference sequence). The J segment lost 6 bases and the V segment lost 9 bases, leaving 7 bases of the junction unmatched. The CDR3 spells CASEDRGHGQPQHF. In nucleotides, the CDR3 is TGTGCCAGCGAGGACAGGGGGCATGGTCAGCCCCAGCATTTT.

The chain is built from TRBV6-5 and TRBJ1-2; TRBD1 matches 7 bases. The CDR3 spans 13 residues. CDR1 and CDR2 (germline): MNHEY, SVGAGI. J lost 3 bases, V lost 3 bases, and 1 base had no gene match. The CDR3 is CASSYGTDYGYTF. The CDR3 nucleotides are TGTGCCAGCAGTTATGGGACAGACTATGGCTACACCTTC.

CDR3 in amino acids: CASAMAGGTDTQYF. The DNA for the CDR3 is TGCGCCAGCGCGATGGCGGGGGGCACAGATACGCAGTATTTT. J is TRBJ2-3 and V is TRBV10-1, with 7 bases that match TRBD2. CDR1 and CDR2 from the germline V gene are WNHNN and SYGVQD (reference sequence). V shed 8 bases, J shed 1 base, and the junction held 6 bases outside the gene matches. This CDR3 region has 14 residues.

The chain combines TRBV7-6 with TRBJ2-5, with 9 bases identical to TRBD2. V lost 6 bases and J lost 5; bases outside the gene matches: 10. The germline gives CDR1 SGHVS, CDR2 FNYEAQ. The CDR3 consists of 15 residues. The CDR3: CASRRSGGPGETQYF. The CDR3 region has the DNA TGTGCCAGCAGGCGAAGCGGGGGGCCAGGGGAGACCCAGTACTTC.

The DNA of the CDR3 is TGTGCCAGCAGTGACAGGGTGGCAGATACGCAGTATTTT. It encodes CASSDRVADTQYF. V and J are TRBV2 and TRBJ2-3; D is possibly TRBD1 (5 bases). Trimming removed 3 bases from V and 4 bases from J, with 8 bases in between. This CDR3 comprises 13 residues. CDR1 is SNHLY and CDR2 is FYNNEI in the germline V gene.

The chain employs TRBV3-1 (or the pseudogene TRBV3-2) and TRBJ1-2; D remains unclear. CDR1 and CDR2 (germline): LGHDT, YNNKEL (reference sequence). The CDR3 consists of 13 residues. The V gene lost 8 bases and the J gene lost 7 bases, with 17 bases spanning the gap. As DNA, the CDR3 is TGTGCCAGCCATGGTGGGTGGAGTCTTGGCTACACCTTC. It specifies CASHGGWSLGYTF.

CDR3 residues: CASSYSGPGGTQYF. The CDR3 nucleotides read TGTGCCAGCAGTTACTCGGGGCCCGGGGGGACCCAGTACTTC. The chain carries TRBV6-2 or TRBV6-3 and TRBJ2-5, with a weak D call TRBD2 (6 bases). The germline CDR1 and CDR2 sequences are MNHEY and SVGEGT. CDR3 length equals 14 residues. Trimming pared 0 bases from V and 7 bases from J, leaving 12 bases between.

This clone was counted ten times or more. The CDR3 nucleotides are TGCGCCAGGGCGGGGGCCGGATTCACAGATACGCAGTATTTT. It translates to CARAGAGFTDTQYF. The chain joins TRBV10-1 to TRBJ2-3; D perhaps matches TRBD2 (7 bases). The V end was cut by 9 bases, the J end by 2 bases, with 15 bases between. CDR3 length: 14 amino acids. Germline V CDR1 and CDR2: WNHNN, SYGVQD (reference sequence).

This rearrangement joins TRBV7-6 to TRBJ1-1; TRBD1 matches 8 bases. This CDR3 contains 15 residues. Trimming removed 4 bases from V and 1 base from J; junction bases left unmatched: 5. Germline V gene data show CDR1 as SGHVS and CDR2 as FNYEAQ. Here the CDR3 reads CASSWGGTGNTEAFF. The CDR3 DNA is TGTGCCAGCAGCTGGGGAGGGACAGGGAACACTGAAGCTTTCTTT.

This clone was seen a handful of times. The chain links TRBV5-1 to TRBJ2-3, with 9 nucleotides matching TRBD2. The CDR3 extends over 15 amino acids. The germline V gene encodes CDR1 SGHRS and CDR2 YFSETQ. After removal of 7 bases from V and 3 bases from J, the junction contained 9 bases not matched to a gene. CDR3 loop: CASGHERGATDTQYF. As DNA, the CDR3 is TGCGCCAGCGGCCATGAGCGGGGGGCAACAGATACGCAGTATTTT.

The chain links TRBV5-1 to TRBJ2-3; 8 bases agree with TRBD2. Germline-derived CDR1 and CDR2 are SGHRS and YFSETQ. This CDR3 comprises 13 residues. V lost 7 bases, J lost 2 bases, and 3 bases stayed unmatched. The CDR3 protein is CASEAGATDTQYF. The CDR3 region has the DNA TGCGCCAGCGAAGCGGGGGCCACAGATACGCAGTATTTT. Together with reference TRBV5-1 and TRBJ2-3, the CDR3 gives the full variable domain: KAGVTQTPRYLIKTRGQQVTLSCSPISGHRSVSWYQQTPGQGLQFLFEYFSETQRNKGNFPGRFSGRQFSNSRSEMNVSTLELGDSALYLCASEAGATDTQYFGPGTRLTVL.